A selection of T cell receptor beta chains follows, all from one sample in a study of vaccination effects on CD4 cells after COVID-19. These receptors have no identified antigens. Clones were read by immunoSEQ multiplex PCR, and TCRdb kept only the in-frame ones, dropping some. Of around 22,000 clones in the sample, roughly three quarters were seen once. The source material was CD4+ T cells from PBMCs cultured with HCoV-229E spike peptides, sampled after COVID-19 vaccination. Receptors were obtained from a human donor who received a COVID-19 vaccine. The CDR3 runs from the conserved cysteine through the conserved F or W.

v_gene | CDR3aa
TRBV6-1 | CASSEAKSLPLHF
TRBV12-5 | CASGLGPTGSYEQYF
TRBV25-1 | CASGGTGGYEQYF
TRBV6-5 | CASSYSRGGYAFF
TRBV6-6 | CASSYGTGSDTQYF
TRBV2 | CASTLREGPETQYF
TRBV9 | CASSVGSGTSGTGYEQYF
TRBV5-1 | CASSLGPVQGRNEQFF
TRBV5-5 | CASSLAQGYGYTF
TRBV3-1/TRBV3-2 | CASSKGGTGGLANEKLFF
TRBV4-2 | CASSQVPENTEAFF
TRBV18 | CASSPGTDNYGYTF
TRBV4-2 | CASSQDNFFRVGGYTDTQYF
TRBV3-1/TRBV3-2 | CASSPGTVFQTQYF
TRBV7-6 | CASSLEVPGRWMNTEAFF
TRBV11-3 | CASSLVASGRWDEQFF
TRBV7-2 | CASSSDRGYVEQYF
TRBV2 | CASSGDTLEAFF
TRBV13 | CASSLNSRLFMNTEAFF
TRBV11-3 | CASSFSSGGRNTGELFF
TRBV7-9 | CASSLFGGPETQYF
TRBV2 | CATTGTGASEQFF
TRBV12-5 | CASGWGKDQPQHF
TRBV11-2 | CASSLSQGRNTIYF
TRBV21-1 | CASSSRGEKLFF
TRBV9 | CASSVGDPQQVLLFGANVLTF
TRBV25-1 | CASSESVIVDEKLFF
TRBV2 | CASSDSSSSYNSPLHF
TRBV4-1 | CASSVRQGTNEKLFF
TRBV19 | CASSHRAEGIYGYTF
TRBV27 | CASRQTGSDTQYF
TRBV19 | CASSIVSQGGRYEQYF
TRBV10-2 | CASSDWRGEYNEQFF
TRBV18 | CASSPQFNEANYGYTF
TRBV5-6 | CASSHTYEQYF
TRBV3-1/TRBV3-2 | CAKKPGQEFGGVTNEKLFF
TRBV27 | CASSLWASGKRETQYF
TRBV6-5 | CASSPTGGGNTIYF
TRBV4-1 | CASSQEQSQGMFGYTF
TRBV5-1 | CASSLSVRQGGSYEQYF
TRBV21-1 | CASRPEPTDGSQAFF
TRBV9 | CASAPGLVSGNTIYF
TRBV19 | CASRASGETDTQYF
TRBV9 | CASSAGQGAVNTIYF
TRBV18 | CASSPGLASPGEQFF
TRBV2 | CASLGSLF
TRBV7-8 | CASSGISRDTQYF
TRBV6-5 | CASSYSSQLNQPQHF
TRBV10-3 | CAIRGDREGDTIYF